This T cell receptor (beta chain) was documented in a study of CD8+CD57+ T cells in acquired aplastic anemia. Across the study: The DNA of sorted CD4+ and CD8+ cells averaged roughly 3 ug. Study-level findings and limits: Researchers report that fewer than 35 CD8+ CDR3 sequences appeared in both patients and controls. Patients and healthy controls showed no significant CD8+ Simpson's diversity difference.

As regards this clonotype: Its antigen remains unidentified.

Only patients with CD8+CD57+ cell expansion on flow cytometry were chosen for sequencing. CDR1 is LNHNV, CDR2 YYDKDF, per germline (reference sequence). Trimming cost V 0 bases and J 0 bases, with 3 bases left between them. The CDR3 loop spans 14 amino acids. Genomic DNA, the template, was used for profiling of the TCR beta VDJ and CDR3. TCRdb re-called the reads through MiXCR, storing one row per CDR3 protein. The repertoire holds approximately 150,000 distinct CDR3 sequences, about two thirds seen once, with around 45% in the top ten. The sequence was collected from a human donor with aplastic anemia. The rearrangement links TRBV15 to TRBJ1-3; D is ambiguous. Sample: sorted CD4+, CD8+, or CD8+CD57+ T cells (not recorded which) from PBMCs. DNA of the CDR3: TGTGCCACCAGCAGAGAAATCTCTGGAAACACCATATATTTT. Its translation is CATSREISGNTIYF.